The clone carrying this TCR beta chain was seen only a few times. Its antigen remains unidentified. The PCR used 60 Vbeta and 13 Jbeta primers. Using immunoSEQ multiplex PCR, the repertoire was profiled, and TCRdb retains in-frame clones only, with some absent. The table has 95,000 to 150,000 clones, approximately 76% seen once. In germline, CDR1 is LNHDA, CDR2 SQIVND (reference sequence). The ends lost 5 bases at V and 4 bases at J; junction bases unmatched: 6. CDR3 length: 15 residues. This sample stems from a study of cytomegalovirus exposure and HLA in healthy donors. Turning to the study itself: As released early, the data held approximately 80 million unique TCRs from HLA-typed donors. Study-wide results and limits: Highly shared sequence variants in one cluster were likely a sequencing artifact. One variant, a missense change in DCLRE1C, was linked in a later analysis to TCR beta V- and J-gene trimming.

The TCR sequence derives from a man aged 60 to 75 in good health and CMV-seropositive. The sequencing input was PBMCs. The rearrangement links TRBV19 to TRBJ1-5; 9 bases match TRBD1. The CDR3 sequence is CASSPWGQGNQPQHF. As DNA, the CDR3 is TGTGCCAGTAGTCCATGGGGACAGGGAAATCAGCCCCAGCATTTT.